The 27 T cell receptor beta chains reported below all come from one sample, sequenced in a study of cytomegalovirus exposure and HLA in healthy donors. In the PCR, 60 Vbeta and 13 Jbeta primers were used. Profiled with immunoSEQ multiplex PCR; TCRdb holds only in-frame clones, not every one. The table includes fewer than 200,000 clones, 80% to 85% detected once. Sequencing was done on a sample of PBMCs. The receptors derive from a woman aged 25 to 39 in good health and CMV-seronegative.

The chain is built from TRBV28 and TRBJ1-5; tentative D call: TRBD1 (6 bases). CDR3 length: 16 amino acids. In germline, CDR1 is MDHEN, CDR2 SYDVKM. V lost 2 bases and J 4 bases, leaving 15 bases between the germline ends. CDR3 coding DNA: TGTGCCAGCAGTTTAGGCATCTCAGGGGAAAATCAGCCCCAGCATTTT. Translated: CASSLGISGENQPQHF.

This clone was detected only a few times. Here the CDR3 reads CAISGTGRTQYF. Written as DNA, the CDR3 is TGTGCCATCAGTGGGACAGGGCGCACGCAGTATTTT. The chain carries TRBV10-3 and TRBJ2-3; TRBD1 aligns across 8 bases. V shed 4 bases, J shed 9 bases, and the junction held 3 bases outside the gene matches. The CDR3 extends over 12 amino acids. The V gene's germline CDR1 is ENHRY and CDR2 SYGVKD.

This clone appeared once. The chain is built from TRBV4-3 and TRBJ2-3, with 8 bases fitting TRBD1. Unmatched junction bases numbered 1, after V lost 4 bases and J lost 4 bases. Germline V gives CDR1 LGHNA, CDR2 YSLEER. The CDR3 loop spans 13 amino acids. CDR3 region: CASSRQGPDTQYF. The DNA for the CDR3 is TGCGCCAGCAGCCGACAGGGGCCAGATACGCAGTATTTT.

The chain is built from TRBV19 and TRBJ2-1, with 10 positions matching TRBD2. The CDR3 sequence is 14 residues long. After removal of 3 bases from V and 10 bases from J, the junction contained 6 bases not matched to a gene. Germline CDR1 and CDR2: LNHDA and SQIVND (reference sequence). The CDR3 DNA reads TGTGCCAGTAGTATTAGCGGGGGGCGGTTAGAGCAGTTCTTC. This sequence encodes CASSISGGRLEQFF. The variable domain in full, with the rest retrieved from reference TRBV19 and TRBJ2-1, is DGGITQSPKYLFRKEGQNVTLSCEQNLNHDAMYWYRQDPGQGLRLIYYSQIVNDFQKGDIAEGYSVSREKKESFPLTVTSAQKNPTAFYLCASSISGGRLEQFFGPGTRLTVL.

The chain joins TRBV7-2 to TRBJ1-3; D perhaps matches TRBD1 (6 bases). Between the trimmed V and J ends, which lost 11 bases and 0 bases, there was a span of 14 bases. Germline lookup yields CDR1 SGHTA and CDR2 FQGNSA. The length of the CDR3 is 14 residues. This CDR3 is CAVGQSGSGNTIYF. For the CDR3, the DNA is TGTGCCGTCGGACAGTCTGGCTCTGGAAACACCATATATTTT.

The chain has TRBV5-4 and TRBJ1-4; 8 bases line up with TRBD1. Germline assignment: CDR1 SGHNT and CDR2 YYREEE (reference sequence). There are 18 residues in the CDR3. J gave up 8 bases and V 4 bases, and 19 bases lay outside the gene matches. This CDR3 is CASSVQQGGLIGREKLFF. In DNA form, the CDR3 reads TGTGCCAGCAGCGTACAACAGGGGGGACTTATCGGCCGGGAAAAACTGTTTTTT.

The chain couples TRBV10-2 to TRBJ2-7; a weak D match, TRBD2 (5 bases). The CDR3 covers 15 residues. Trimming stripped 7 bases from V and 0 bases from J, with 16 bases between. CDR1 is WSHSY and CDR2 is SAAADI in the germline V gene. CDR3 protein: CASTVRAGLSYEQYF. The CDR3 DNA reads TGCGCCAGCACGGTTAGGGCAGGACTCTCCTACGAGCAGTACTTC.

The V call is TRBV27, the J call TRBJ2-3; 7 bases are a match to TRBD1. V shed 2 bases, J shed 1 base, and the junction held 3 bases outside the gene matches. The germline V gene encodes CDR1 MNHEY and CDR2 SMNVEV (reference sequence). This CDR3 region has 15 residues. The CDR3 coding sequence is TGTGCCAGCAGTTTAGAGGGGGCCCGCACAGATACGCAGTATTTT. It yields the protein CASSLEGARTDTQYF.

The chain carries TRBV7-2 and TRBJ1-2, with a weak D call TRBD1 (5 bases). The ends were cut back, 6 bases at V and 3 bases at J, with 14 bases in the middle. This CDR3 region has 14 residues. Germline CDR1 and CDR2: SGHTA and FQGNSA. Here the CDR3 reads CASRITGGDYGYTF. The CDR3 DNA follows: TGTGCCAGCAGGATTACGGGGGGGGACTATGGCTACACCTTC.

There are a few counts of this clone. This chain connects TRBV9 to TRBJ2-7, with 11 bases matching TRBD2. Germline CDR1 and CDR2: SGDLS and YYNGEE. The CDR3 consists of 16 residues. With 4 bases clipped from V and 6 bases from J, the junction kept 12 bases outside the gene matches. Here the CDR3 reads CASSRGALAGVGEQYF. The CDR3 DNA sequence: TGTGCCAGCAGCCGGGGGGCACTAGCGGGAGTCGGCGAGCAGTACTTC.

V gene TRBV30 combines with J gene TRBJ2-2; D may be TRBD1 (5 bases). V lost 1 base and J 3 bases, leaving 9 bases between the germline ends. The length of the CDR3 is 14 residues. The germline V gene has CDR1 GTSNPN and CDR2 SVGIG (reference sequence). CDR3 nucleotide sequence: TGTGCCTGGAGTGGGGCAGGGTACACCGGGGAGCTGTTTTTT. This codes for CAWSGAGYTGELFF. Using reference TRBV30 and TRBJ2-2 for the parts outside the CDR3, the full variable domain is SQTIHQWPATLVQPVGSPLSLECTVEGTSNPNLYWYRQAAGRGLQLLFYSVGIGQISSEVPQNLSASRPQDRQFILSSKKLLLSDSGFYLCAWSGAGYTGELFFGEGSRLTVL.

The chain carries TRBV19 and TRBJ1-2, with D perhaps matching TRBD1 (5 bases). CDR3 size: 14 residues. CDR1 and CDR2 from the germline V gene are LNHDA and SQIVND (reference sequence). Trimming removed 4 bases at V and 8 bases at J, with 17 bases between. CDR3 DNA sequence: TGTGCCAGTAGTAGAGGAGGGGATTTCGGCGGCTACACCTTC. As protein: CASSRGGDFGGYTF. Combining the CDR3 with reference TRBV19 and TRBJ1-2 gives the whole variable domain DGGITQSPKYLFRKEGQNVTLSCEQNLNHDAMYWYRQDPGQGLRLIYYSQIVNDFQKGDIAEGYSVSREKKESFPLTVTSAQKNPTAFYLCASSRGGDFGGYTFGSGTRLTVV.

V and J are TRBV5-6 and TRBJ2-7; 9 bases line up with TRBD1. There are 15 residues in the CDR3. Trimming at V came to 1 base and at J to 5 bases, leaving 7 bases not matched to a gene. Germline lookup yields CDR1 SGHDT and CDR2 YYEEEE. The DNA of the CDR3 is TGTGCCAGCAGCTTGTTTGGGACAGGGATCAACGAGCAGTACTTC. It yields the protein CASSLFGTGINEQYF.

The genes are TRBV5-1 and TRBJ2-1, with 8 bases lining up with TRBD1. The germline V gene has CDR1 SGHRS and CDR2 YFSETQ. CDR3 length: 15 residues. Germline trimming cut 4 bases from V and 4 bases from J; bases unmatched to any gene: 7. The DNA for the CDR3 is TGCGCCAGCAGCCGAGGACAGGGTGGGTACAATGAGCAGTTCTTC. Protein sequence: CASSRGQGGYNEQFF.

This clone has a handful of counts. CDR3 bases: TGTGCCAGCAGCCCCTCGGGACAGGTTGGAAACACCATATATTTT. This encodes CASSPSGQVGNTIYF. This chain joins TRBV7-2 and TRBJ1-3; 8 nucleotides agree with TRBD1. The V and J ends lost 5 bases and 3 bases, in that order; junction bases with no gene match: 6. The CDR3 has 15 residues. CDR1 and CDR2 from the germline V gene are SGHTA and FQGNSA. Using reference TRBV7-2 and TRBJ1-3 for the parts outside the CDR3, the full variable domain is GAGVSQSPSNKVTEKGKDVELRCDPISGHTALYWYRQSLGQGLEFLIYFQGNSAPDKSGLPSDRFSAERTGGSVSTLTIQRTQQEDSAVYLCASSPSGQVGNTIYFGEGSWLTVV.

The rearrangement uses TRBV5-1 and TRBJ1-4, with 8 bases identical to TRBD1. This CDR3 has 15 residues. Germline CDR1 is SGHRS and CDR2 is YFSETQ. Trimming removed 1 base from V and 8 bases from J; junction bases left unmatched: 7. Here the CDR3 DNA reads TGCGCCAGCAGCTTGTCCAGGGGGCGGGAAGAAAAACTGTTTTTT. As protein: CASSLSRGREEKLFF.

CDR3 nucleotide sequence: TGTGCCAGCAGTTACACCCTAGATCGCTACGAGCAGTACTTC. Encoded protein: CASSYTLDRYEQYF. The chain employs TRBV6-5 and TRBJ2-7; the D is unclear. The V end lost 2 bases, the J end lost 3 bases, and 11 bases lay between the germline ends. The CDR3 is 14 residues long. The germline V gene encodes CDR1 MNHEY and CDR2 SVGAGI.

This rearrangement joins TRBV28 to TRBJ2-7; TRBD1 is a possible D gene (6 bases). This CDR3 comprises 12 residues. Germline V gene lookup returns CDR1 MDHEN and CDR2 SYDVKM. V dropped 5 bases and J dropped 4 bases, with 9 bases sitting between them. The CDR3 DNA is TGTGCCAGCAGTGGACAGAAATACGAGCAGTACTTC. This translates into CASSGQKYEQYF.

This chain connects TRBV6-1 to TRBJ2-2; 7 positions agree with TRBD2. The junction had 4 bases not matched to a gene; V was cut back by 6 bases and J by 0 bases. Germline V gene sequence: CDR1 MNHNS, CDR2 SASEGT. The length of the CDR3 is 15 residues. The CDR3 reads CASRGSGTNTGELFF. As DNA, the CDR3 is TGTGCCAGCAGAGGAAGCGGGACGAACACCGGGGAGCTGTTTTTT.

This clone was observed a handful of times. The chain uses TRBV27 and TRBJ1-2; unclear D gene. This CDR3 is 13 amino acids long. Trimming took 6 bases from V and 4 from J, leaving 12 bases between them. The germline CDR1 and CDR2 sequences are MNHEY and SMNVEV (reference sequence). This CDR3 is CASRPGGRYGYTF. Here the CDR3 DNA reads TGTGCCAGCAGACCCGGCGGCCGCTATGGCTACACCTTC.

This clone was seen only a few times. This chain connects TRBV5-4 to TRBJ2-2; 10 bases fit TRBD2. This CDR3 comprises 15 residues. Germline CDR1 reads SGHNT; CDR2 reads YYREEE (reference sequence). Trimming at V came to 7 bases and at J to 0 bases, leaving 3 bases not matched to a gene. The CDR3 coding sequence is TGTGCCAGCGTGACTAGCGGGTCGAACACCGGGGAGCTGTTTTTT. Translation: CASVTSGSNTGELFF.

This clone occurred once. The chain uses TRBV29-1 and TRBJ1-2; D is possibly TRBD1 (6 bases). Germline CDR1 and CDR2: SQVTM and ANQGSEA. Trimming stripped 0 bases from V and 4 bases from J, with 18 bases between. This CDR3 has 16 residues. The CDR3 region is CSVEDPFTTGSYGYTF. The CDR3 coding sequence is TGCAGCGTTGAAGACCCTTTCACTACAGGGAGCTATGGCTACACCTTC. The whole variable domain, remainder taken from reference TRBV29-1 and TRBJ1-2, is SAVISQKPSRDICQRGTSLTIQCQVDSQVTMMFWYRQQPGQSLTLIATANQGSEATYESGFVIDKFPISRPNLTFSTLTVSNMSPEDSSIYLCSVEDPFTTGSYGYTFGSGTRLTVV.

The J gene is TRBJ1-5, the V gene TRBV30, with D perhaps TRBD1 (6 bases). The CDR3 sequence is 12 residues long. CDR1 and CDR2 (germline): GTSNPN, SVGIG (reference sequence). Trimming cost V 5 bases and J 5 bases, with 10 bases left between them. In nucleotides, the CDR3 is TGTGCCTGGGGACAGACCGATCAGCCCCAGCATTTT. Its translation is CAWGQTDQPQHF.

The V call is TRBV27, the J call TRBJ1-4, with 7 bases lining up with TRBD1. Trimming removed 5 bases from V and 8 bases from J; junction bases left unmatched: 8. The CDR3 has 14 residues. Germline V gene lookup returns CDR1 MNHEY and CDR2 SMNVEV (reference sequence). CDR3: CASSHRGQKEKLFF. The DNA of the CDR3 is TGTGCCAGCAGTCACAGGGGCCAGAAGGAAAAACTGTTTTTT.

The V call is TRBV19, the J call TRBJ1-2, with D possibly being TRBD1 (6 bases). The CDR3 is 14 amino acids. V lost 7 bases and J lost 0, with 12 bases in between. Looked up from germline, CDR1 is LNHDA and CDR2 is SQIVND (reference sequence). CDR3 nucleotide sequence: TGTGCCAGTACCCCAGGACAGTCTAACTATGGCTACACCTTC. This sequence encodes CASTPGQSNYGYTF.

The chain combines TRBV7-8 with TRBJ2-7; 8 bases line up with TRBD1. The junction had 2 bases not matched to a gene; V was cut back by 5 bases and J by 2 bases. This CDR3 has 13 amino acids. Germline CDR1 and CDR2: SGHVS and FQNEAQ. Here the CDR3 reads CASSRTGTYEQYF. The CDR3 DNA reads TGTGCCAGCAGCCGGACAGGGACCTACGAGCAGTACTTC.

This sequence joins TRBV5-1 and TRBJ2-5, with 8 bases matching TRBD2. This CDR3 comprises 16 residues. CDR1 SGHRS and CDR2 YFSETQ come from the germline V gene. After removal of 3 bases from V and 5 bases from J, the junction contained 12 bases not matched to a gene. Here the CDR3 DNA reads TGCGCCAGCAGCTCAACTAGCGGACCTGGATGGGAGACCCAGTACTTC. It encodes CASSSTSGPGWETQYF. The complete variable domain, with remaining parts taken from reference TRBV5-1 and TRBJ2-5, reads KAGVTQTPRYLIKTRGQQVTLSCSPISGHRSVSWYQQTPGQGLQFLFEYFSETQRNKGNFPGRFSGRQFSNSRSEMNVSTLELGDSALYLCASSSTSGPGWETQYFGPGTRLLVL.